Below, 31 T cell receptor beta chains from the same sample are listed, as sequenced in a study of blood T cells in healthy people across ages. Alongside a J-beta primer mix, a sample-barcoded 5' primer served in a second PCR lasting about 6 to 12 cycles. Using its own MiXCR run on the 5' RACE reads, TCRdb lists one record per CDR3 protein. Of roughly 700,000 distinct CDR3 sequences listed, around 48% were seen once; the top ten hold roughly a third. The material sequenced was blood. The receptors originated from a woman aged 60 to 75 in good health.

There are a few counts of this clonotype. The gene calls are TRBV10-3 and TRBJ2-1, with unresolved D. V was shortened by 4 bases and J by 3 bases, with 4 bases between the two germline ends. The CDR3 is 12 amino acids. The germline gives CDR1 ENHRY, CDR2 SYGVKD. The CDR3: CAISGIYNEQFF. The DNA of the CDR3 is TGTGCCATCAGTGGGATCTACAATGAGCAGTTCTTC.

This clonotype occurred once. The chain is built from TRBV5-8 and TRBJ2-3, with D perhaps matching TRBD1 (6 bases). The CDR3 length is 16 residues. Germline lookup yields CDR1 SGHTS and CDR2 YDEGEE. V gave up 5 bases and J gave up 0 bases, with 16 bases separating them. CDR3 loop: CASRPDRRPSTDTQYF. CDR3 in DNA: TGTGCCAGCAGACCAGACAGGCGACCTAGCACAGATACGCAGTATTTT.

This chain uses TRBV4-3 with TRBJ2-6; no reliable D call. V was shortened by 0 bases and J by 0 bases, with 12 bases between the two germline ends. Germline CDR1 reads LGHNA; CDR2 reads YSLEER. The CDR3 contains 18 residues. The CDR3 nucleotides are TGCGCCAGCAGCCAAGATTCAGGTACCGGCTCTGGGGCCAACGTCCTGACTTTC. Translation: CASSQDSGTGSGANVLTF.

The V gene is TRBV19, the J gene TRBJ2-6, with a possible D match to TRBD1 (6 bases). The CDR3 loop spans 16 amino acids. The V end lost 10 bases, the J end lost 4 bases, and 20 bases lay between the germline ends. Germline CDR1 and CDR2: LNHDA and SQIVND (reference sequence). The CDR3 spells CATKNRVSSGANVLTF. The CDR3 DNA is TGTGCCACTAAAAACAGGGTGAGCTCCGGGGCCAACGTCCTGACTTTC.

The CDR3 spells CASSLVGQKQGTQYF. The CDR3 DNA follows: TGTGCCAGCAGCTTGGTTGGTCAGAAGCAGGGTACGCAGTATTTT. The chain employs TRBV5-6 and TRBJ2-3; D is perhaps TRBD1 (5 bases). Germline V gives CDR1 SGHDT, CDR2 YYEEEE. The V and J ends lost 0 bases and 8 bases respectively, with 16 bases between them. The CDR3 spans 15 residues.

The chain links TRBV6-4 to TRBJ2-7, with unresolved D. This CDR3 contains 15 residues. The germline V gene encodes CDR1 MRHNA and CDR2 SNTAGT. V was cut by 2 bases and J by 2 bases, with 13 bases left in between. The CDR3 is CASSDNDGEAYEQYF. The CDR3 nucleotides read TGTGCCAGCAGTGACAACGATGGGGAAGCCTACGAGCAGTACTTC.

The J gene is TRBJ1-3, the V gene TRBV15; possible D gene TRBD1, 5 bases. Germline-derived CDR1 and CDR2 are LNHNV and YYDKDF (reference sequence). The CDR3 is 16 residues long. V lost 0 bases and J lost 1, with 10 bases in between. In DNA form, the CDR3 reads TGTGCCACCAGCAGAGATGTGGGACCGTCTGGAAACACCATATATTTT. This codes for CATSRDVGPSGNTIYF.

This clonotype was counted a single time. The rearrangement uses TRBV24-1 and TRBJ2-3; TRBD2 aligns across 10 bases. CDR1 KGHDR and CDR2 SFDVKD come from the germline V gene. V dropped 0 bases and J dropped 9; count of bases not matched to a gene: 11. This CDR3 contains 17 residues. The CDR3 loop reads CATSDLGAGGRRGTQYF. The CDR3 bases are TGTGCCACCAGTGATTTGGGAGCGGGAGGGCGCCGGGGGACGCAGTATTTT.

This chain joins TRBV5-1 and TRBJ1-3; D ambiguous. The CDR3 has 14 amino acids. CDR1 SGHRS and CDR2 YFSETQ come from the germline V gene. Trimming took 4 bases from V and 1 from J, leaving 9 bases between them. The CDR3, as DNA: TGCGCCAGCAGCCCGGAGGGTTCTGGAAACACCATATATTTT. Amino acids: CASSPEGSGNTIYF. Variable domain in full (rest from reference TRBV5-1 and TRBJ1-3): KAGVTQTPRYLIKTRGQQVTLSCSPISGHRSVSWYQQTPGQGLQFLFEYFSETQRNKGNFPGRFSGRQFSNSRSEMNVSTLELGDSALYLCASSPEGSGNTIYFGEGSWLTVV.

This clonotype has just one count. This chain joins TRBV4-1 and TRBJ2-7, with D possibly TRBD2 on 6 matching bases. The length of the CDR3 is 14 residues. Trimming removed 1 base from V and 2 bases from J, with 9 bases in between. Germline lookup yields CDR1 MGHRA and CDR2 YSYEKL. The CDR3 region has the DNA TGCGCCAGCAGCCAAGGCGGGACCACCTACGAGCAGTACTTC. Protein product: CASSQGGTTYEQYF.

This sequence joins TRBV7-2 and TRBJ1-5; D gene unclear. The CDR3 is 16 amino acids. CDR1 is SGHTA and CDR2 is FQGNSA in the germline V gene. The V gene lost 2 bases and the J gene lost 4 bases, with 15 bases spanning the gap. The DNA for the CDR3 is TGTGCCAGCAGCTTATTTGGAGCTGGCTTAAATCAGCCCCAGCATTTT. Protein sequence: CASSLFGAGLNQPQHF.

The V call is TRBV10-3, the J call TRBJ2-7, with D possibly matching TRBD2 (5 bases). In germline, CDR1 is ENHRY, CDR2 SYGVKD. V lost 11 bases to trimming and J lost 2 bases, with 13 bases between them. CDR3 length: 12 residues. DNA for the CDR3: TGTGCCCCCCGGGGTTCCCCCTACGAGCAGTACTTC. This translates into CAPRGSPYEQYF.

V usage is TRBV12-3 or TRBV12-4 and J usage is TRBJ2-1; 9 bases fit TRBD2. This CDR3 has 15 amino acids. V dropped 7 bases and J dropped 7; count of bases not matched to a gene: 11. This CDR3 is CASTPFSGSWNEQFF. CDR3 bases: TGTGCCAGCACCCCGTTTAGCGGGAGTTGGAATGAGCAGTTCTTC.

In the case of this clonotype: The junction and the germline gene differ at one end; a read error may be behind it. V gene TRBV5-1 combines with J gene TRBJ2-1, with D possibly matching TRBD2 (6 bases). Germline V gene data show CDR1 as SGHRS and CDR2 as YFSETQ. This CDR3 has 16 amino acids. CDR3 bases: TGCGCCAACAGCTTGTGGGGGGAGAGGTATTTAAATGAGCAGTTCTTC. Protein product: CANSLWGERYLNEQFF.

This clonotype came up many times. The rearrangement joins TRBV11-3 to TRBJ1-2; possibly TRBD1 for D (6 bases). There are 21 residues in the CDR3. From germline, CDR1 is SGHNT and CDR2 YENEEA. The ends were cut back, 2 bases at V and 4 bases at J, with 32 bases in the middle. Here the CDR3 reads CASSLKTYRGTSGEVGYGYTF. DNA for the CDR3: TGTGCCAGCAGCTTAAAGACTTATAGAGGAACCTCAGGGGAGGTGGGCTATGGCTACACCTTC.

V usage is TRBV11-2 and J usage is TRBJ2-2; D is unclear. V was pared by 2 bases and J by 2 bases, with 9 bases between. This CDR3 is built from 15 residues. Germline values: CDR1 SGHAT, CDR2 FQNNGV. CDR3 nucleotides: TGTGCCAGCAGCTTAATGACAATAAACACCGGGGAGCTGTTTTTT. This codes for CASSLMTINTGELFF.

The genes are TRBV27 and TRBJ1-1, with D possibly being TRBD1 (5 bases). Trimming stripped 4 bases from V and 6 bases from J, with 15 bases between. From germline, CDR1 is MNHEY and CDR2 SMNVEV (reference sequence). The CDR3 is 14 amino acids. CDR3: CASSSHPWGAEAFF. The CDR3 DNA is TGTGCCAGCAGTTCCCACCCTTGGGGGGCTGAAGCTTTCTTT.

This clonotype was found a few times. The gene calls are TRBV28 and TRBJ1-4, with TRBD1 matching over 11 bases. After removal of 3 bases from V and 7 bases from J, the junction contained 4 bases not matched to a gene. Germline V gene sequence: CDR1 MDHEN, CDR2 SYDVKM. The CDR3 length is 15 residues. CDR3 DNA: TGTGCCAGCAGTTTCGGGACAGGGGGTATTGAAAAACTGTTTTTT. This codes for CASSFGTGGIEKLFF.

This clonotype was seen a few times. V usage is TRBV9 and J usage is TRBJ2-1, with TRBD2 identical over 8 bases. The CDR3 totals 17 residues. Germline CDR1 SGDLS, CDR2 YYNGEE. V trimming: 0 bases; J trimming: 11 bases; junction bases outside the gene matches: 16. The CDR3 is CASSVADFPGGLGQQFF. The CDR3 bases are TGTGCCAGCAGCGTAGCTGATTTCCCGGGAGGGCTGGGTCAGCAGTTCTTC.

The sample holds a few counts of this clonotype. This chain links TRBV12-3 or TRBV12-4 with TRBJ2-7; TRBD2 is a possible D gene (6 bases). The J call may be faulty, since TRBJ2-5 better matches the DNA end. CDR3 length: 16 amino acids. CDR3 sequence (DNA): TGTGCCAGCAGTTTAGTCCCGGGAGTCCTGGGAGAGACCCAGTACTTC. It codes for CASSLVPGVLGETQYF.

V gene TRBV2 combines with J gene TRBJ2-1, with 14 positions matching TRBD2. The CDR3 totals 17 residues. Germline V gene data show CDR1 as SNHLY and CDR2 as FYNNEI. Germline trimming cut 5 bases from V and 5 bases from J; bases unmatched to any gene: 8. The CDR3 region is CASSKGLAGGLNNEQFF. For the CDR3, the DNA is TGTGCCAGCAGTAAAGGACTAGCGGGAGGTTTAAACAATGAGCAGTTCTTC.

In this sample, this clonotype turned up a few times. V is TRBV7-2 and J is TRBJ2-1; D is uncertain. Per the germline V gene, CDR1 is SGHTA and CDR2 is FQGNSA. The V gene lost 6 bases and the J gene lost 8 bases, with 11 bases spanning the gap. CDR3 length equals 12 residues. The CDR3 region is CASRTLVDEQFF. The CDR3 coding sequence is TGTGCCAGCAGGACTTTGGTGGATGAGCAGTTCTTC.

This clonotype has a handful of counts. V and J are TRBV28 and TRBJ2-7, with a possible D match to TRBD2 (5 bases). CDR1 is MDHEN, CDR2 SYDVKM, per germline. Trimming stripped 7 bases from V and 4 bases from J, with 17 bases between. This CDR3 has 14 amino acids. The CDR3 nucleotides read TGTGCCAGCACCCCATCGGGGTTTTGGTACGAGCAGTACTTC. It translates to CASTPSGFWYEQYF.

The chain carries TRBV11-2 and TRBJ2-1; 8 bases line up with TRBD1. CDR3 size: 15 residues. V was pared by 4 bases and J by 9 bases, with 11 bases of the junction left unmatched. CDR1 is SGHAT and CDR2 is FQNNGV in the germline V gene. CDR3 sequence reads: CASSSQGAVGFEQFF. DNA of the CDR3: TGTGCCAGCAGCTCCCAGGGGGCGGTTGGTTTTGAGCAGTTCTTC.

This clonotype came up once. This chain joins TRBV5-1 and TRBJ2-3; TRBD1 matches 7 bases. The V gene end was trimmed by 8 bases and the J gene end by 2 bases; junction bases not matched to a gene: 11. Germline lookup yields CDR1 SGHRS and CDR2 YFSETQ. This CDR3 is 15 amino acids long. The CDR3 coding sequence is TGCGCCAGTAAGCTTGGACAGGTATACACAGATACGCAGTATTTT. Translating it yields CASKLGQVYTDTQYF.

The CDR3 spells CASSFGRQGVNQPQHF. CDR3 DNA sequence: TGTGCCAGCAGTTTCGGGCGACAGGGGGTAAATCAGCCCCAGCATTTT. J is TRBJ1-5 and V is TRBV6-6; 9 nucleotides align to TRBD1. Germline-derived CDR1 and CDR2 are MNHNY and SVGAGI (reference sequence). V was pared by 4 bases and J by 4 bases, with 8 bases of the junction left unmatched. The CDR3 is 16 residues long.

The CDR3 DNA reads TGTGCCAGCAGTGAAAACCCGTCTAGCGGGAGTAAGTACGAGCAGTTCTTC. Its protein product is CASSENPSSGSKYEQFF. The V call is TRBV6-1, the J call TRBJ2-1, with 10 nucleotides matching TRBD2. The CDR3 runs to 17 residues. The ends lost 2 bases at V and 10 bases at J; junction bases unmatched: 14. Germline-derived CDR1 and CDR2 are MNHNS and SASEGT.

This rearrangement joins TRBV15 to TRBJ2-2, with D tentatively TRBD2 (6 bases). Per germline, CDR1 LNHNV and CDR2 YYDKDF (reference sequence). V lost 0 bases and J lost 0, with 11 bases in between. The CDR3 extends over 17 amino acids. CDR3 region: CATSRDRGTANTGELFF. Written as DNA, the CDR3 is TGTGCCACCAGCAGAGATCGGGGGACCGCGAACACCGGGGAGCTGTTTTTT.

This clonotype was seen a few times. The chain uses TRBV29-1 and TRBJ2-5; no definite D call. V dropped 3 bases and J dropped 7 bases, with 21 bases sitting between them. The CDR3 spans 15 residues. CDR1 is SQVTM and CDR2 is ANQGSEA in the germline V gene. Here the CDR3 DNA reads TGCAGCGTTGATATGGCTTTGGCGTCGATGTGGACCCAGTACTTC. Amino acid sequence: CSVDMALASMWTQYF.

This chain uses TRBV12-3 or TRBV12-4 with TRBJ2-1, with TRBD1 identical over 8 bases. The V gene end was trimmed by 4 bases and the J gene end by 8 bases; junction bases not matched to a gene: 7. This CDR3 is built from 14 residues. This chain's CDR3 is CASSSGQGGDEQFF. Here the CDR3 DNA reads TGTGCCAGCAGTTCCGGACAGGGCGGCGATGAGCAGTTCTTC.

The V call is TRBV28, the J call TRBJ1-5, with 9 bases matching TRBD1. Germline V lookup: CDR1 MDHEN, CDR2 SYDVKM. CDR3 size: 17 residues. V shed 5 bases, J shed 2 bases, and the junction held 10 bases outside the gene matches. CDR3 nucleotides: TGTGCCAGCAGTCGCCCGGGACAGGGAGTGGGCAATCAGCCCCAGCATTTT. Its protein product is CASSRPGQGVGNQPQHF.